Listed below are T cell receptor beta chains from one sample, sequenced in a study of blood T cell repertoires in COVID-19. Only in-frame clones appear in the TCRdb table, and some are missing; sequencing was by immunoSEQ multiplex PCR. The repertoire has some 330,000 clones, around 90% of them found once; the top ten carry more than 5%. Specimen: PBMCs or T cells enriched from blood (not recorded which). Receptor source: a man aged 25-45 years who had recovered from COVID-19. CDR3s include the opening cysteine and the closing phenylalanine or tryptophan. The D gene is left open where the match is weak. Some rows mark clone size as missing; the rest say once, few, many or name a class of expanded clone.

d_gene: TRBD1; v_gene: TRBV24-1; j_gene: TRBJ1-2; abundance: NA; CDR3nt: TGTGCCACCAGTGAACCGGACAGGAACTATGGCTACACCTTC; CDR3aa: CATSEPDRNYGYTF
d_gene: NA; v_gene: TRBV10-2; j_gene: TRBJ2-3; abundance: NA; CDR3nt: TGCGCCAGCAGTGATTTAGCAGATACGCAGTATTTT; CDR3aa: CASSDLADTQYF
d_gene: TRBD1; v_gene: TRBV18; j_gene: TRBJ1-5; abundance: many; CDR3nt: TGTGCCAGCTCCCTCGGAGGGGGACAGGGGGCGAATCAGCCCCAGCATTTT; CDR3aa: CASSLGGGQGANQPQHF
d_gene: NA; v_gene: TRBV9; j_gene: TRBJ2-3; abundance: NA; CDR3nt: TGTGCCAGCAGCGTTGCAGGGCTACCAGATACGCAGTATTTT; CDR3aa: CASSVAGLPDTQYF
d_gene: NA; v_gene: TRBV6-5; j_gene: TRBJ1-1; abundance: NA; CDR3nt: TGTGCCAGCACTCGAGACAGGTTGAACACTGAAGCTTTCTTT; CDR3aa: CASTRDRLNTEAFF
d_gene: TRBD1; v_gene: TRBV2; j_gene: TRBJ1-3; abundance: NA; CDR3nt: TGTGCCAGCAGCCCCGGGACAGGGGGCATAGCAGGAGGAAACACCATATATTTT; CDR3aa: CASSPGTGGIAGGNTIYF
d_gene: NA; v_gene: TRBV11-2; j_gene: TRBJ1-6; abundance: NA; CDR3nt: TGTGCCAGCAGCTTAGAAGTTAGCTATAATTCACCCCTCCACTTT; CDR3aa: CASSLEVSYNSPLHF
d_gene: NA; v_gene: TRBV4-2; j_gene: TRBJ1-4; abundance: NA; CDR3nt: TGTGCCAGCAGCCAAGGGACTGACCTCCGGAATGAAAAACTGTTTTTT; CDR3aa: CASSQGTDLRNEKLFF
d_gene: NA; v_gene: TRBV5-1; j_gene: TRBJ2-5; abundance: NA; CDR3nt: TGCGCCAGCAGCTTGGCCTGGGCGGGGGCCTTCCAAGAGACCCAGTACTTC; CDR3aa: CASSLAWAGAFQETQYF
d_gene: TRBD1; v_gene: TRBV7-9; j_gene: TRBJ2-7; abundance: NA; CDR3nt: TGTGCCAGCAGCTTATCCCGGGACAGCTCCTACGAGCAGTACTTC; CDR3aa: CASSLSRDSSYEQYF
d_gene: NA; v_gene: TRBV4-1; j_gene: TRBJ2-1; abundance: NA; CDR3nt: TGCGCCAGCAGCCACTCGCCCCCGCGGGTTTCCTACAATGAGCAGTTCTTC; CDR3aa: CASSHSPPRVSYNEQFF
d_gene: NA; v_gene: TRBV10-3; j_gene: TRBJ2-2; abundance: NA; CDR3nt: TGTGCCATCAGAACACACACCGGGGAGCTGTTTTTT; CDR3aa: CAIRTHTGELFF
d_gene: TRBD1; v_gene: TRBV10-3; j_gene: TRBJ1-1; abundance: few; CDR3nt: TGTGCCATCAGTCCCAGGGGGCCAACTGAAGCTTTCTTT; CDR3aa: CAISPRGPTEAFF
d_gene: NA; v_gene: TRBV2; j_gene: TRBJ2-2; abundance: NA; CDR3nt: TGTGCCAGCAGCGAAGCCGGTAAAGCGAACACCGGGGAGCTGTTTTTT; CDR3aa: CASSEAGKANTGELFF
d_gene: TRBD1; v_gene: TRBV4-1; j_gene: TRBJ1-5; abundance: once; CDR3nt: TGCGCCAGCAGCCAATCAACAGGGGTCAATCAGCCCCAGCATTTT; CDR3aa: CASSQSTGVNQPQHF
d_gene: NA; v_gene: TRBV7-8; j_gene: TRBJ2-1; abundance: NA; CDR3nt: TGTGCCAGCAGCTTAGTATTCCCCCCCCGCGTGGACAATGAGCAGTTCTTC; CDR3aa: CASSLVFPPRVDNEQFF
d_gene: TRBD1; v_gene: TRBV15; j_gene: TRBJ2-2; abundance: NA; CDR3nt: TGTGCCACCAGCAGTTCACCGGGACAGGGCGGCACCGGGGAGCTGTTTTTT; CDR3aa: CATSSSPGQGGTGELFF
d_gene: TRBD1; v_gene: TRBV7-2; j_gene: TRBJ1-6; abundance: few; CDR3nt: TGTGCCAGCAGGGGACCGGGACAGGTACGTTCACCCCTCCACTTT; CDR3aa: CASRGPGQVRSPLHF
d_gene: NA; v_gene: TRBV27; j_gene: TRBJ1-5; abundance: NA; CDR3nt: TGTGCCAGCAGCCCGACTGGTTATCAGCCCCAGCATTTT; CDR3aa: CASSPTGYQPQHF
d_gene: TRBD1; v_gene: TRBV5-1; j_gene: TRBJ2-7; abundance: few; CDR3nt: TGCGCCAGCAGCCCCGGACAGGACAACGAGCAGTACTTC; CDR3aa: CASSPGQDNEQYF
d_gene: TRBD1; v_gene: TRBV3-1/TRBV3-2; j_gene: TRBJ2-5; abundance: once; CDR3nt: TGTGCCAGCAGCCAACCCGGGACAGTCATAAAAGAGACCCAGTACTTC; CDR3aa: CASSQPGTVIKETQYF
d_gene: TRBD1; v_gene: TRBV7-9; j_gene: TRBJ1-1; abundance: NA; CDR3nt: TGTGCCAGCAGCGCCCGACAGGGGGTCGGCACTGAAGCTTTCTTT; CDR3aa: CASSARQGVGTEAFF
d_gene: NA; v_gene: TRBV5-5; j_gene: TRBJ1-6; abundance: NA; CDR3nt: TGTGCCAGCAGCTTGGAATTACAGGGATCCTATAATTCACCCCTCCACTTT; CDR3aa: CASSLELQGSYNSPLHF
d_gene: TRBD1; v_gene: TRBV5-1; j_gene: TRBJ1-6; abundance: NA; CDR3nt: TGCGCCAGCAGCACGGGACAGGATTCACCCCTCCACTTT; CDR3aa: CASSTGQDSPLHF
d_gene: TRBD1; v_gene: TRBV7-2; j_gene: TRBJ1-2; abundance: NA; CDR3nt: TGTGCCAGCAGCTTAAATTCGAAGGGGGCGGATGGCTACACCTTC; CDR3aa: CASSLNSKGADGYTF
d_gene: TRBD1; v_gene: TRBV11-2; j_gene: TRBJ1-3; abundance: NA; CDR3nt: TGTGCCAGCAGCGAGGGGGCCTTTGGAAACACCATATATTTT; CDR3aa: CASSEGAFGNTIYF
d_gene: NA; v_gene: TRBV6-5; j_gene: TRBJ2-3; abundance: NA; CDR3nt: TGTGCCAGCGGGGGGACAGGCACAGATACGCAGTATTTT; CDR3aa: CASGGTGTDTQYF
d_gene: NA; v_gene: TRBV9; j_gene: TRBJ2-5; abundance: NA; CDR3nt: TGTGCCAGCAGCGTAGAACCAGCGTTCTTAGAGACCCAGTACTTC; CDR3aa: CASSVEPAFLETQYF
d_gene: TRBD2; v_gene: TRBV7-2; j_gene: TRBJ2-7; abundance: NA; CDR3nt: TGTGCCAGCAGCCCCAGACTAGCGGGGATTCCCTACGAGCAGTACTTC; CDR3aa: CASSPRLAGIPYEQYF
d_gene: NA; v_gene: TRBV7-9; j_gene: TRBJ2-3; abundance: NA; CDR3nt: TGTGCCAGCAGCTTAGCGGGGCCAGGGGGCACAGATACGCAGTATTTT; CDR3aa: CASSLAGPGGTDTQYF
d_gene: TRBD1; v_gene: TRBV7-6; j_gene: TRBJ2-3; abundance: NA; CDR3nt: TGTGCCAGCAGCCTCGAGACAGGGGATCGTGGCACAGATACGCAGTATTTT; CDR3aa: CASSLETGDRGTDTQYF
d_gene: NA; v_gene: TRBV11-1; j_gene: TRBJ1-6; abundance: NA; CDR3nt: TGTGCCAGCAGCGCCGGACAGTTCGAGAATTCACCCCTCCACTTT; CDR3aa: CASSAGQFENSPLHF
d_gene: TRBD1; v_gene: TRBV28; j_gene: TRBJ1-5; abundance: few; CDR3nt: TGTGCCAGCAGTTCAGGGGGCATGGGCAATCAGCCCCAGCATTTT; CDR3aa: CASSSGGMGNQPQHF
d_gene: NA; v_gene: TRBV7-9; j_gene: TRBJ2-7; abundance: NA; CDR3nt: TGTGCCAGCACCGCAACAGGGAGTGAGAACGAGCAGTACTTC; CDR3aa: CASTATGSENEQYF
d_gene: TRBD1; v_gene: TRBV27; j_gene: TRBJ2-7; abundance: NA; CDR3nt: TGTGCCAGCGGTAGACAGGGCGGGTACGAGCAGTACTTC; CDR3aa: CASGRQGGYEQYF
d_gene: NA; v_gene: TRBV12-3/TRBV12-4; j_gene: TRBJ1-1; abundance: few; CDR3nt: TGTGCCAGCAGTTTGCAGGGAGGTACTGAAGCTTTCTTT; CDR3aa: CASSLQGGTEAFF
d_gene: TRBD1; v_gene: TRBV7-9; j_gene: TRBJ1-2; abundance: NA; CDR3nt: TGTGCCAGCAGAAACAGGGGGCCAGCACTTCTTTATGGCTACACCTTC; CDR3aa: CASRNRGPALLYGYTF
d_gene: TRBD1; v_gene: TRBV27; j_gene: TRBJ2-7; abundance: NA; CDR3nt: TGTGCCAGCAGTTCAATACAGGGGACCCTCGTCTACGAGCAGTACTTC; CDR3aa: CASSSIQGTLVYEQYF
d_gene: NA; v_gene: TRBV7-9; j_gene: TRBJ2-1; abundance: NA; CDR3nt: TGTGCCAGCAGCTTAAGACAAAACAATGAGCAGTTCTTC; CDR3aa: CASSLRQNNEQFF
d_gene: NA; v_gene: TRBV10-3; j_gene: TRBJ2-3; abundance: NA; CDR3nt: TGTGCCATCAGCGGACTCGGGGCAGATACGCAGTATTTT; CDR3aa: CAISGLGADTQYF
d_gene: NA; v_gene: TRBV11-2; j_gene: TRBJ2-3; abundance: NA; CDR3nt: TGTGCCAGCAGCCACGGGGTGATCACAGATACGCAGTATTTT; CDR3aa: CASSHGVITDTQYF
d_gene: NA; v_gene: TRBV21-1; j_gene: TRBJ1-2; abundance: few; CDR3nt: TGTGCCAGCAGCAAAGATATTAACTATGGCTACACCTTC; CDR3aa: CASSKDINYGYTF
d_gene: TRBD1; v_gene: TRBV6-5; j_gene: TRBJ1-1; abundance: NA; CDR3nt: TGTGCCAGCAGTTTCGGGACAGGGAACACTGAAGCTTTCTTT; CDR3aa: CASSFGTGNTEAFF
d_gene: NA; v_gene: TRBV29-1; j_gene: TRBJ1-2; abundance: NA; CDR3nt: TGCAGCGTTGAAGTGGGGGCGGGCTATGGCTACACCTTC; CDR3aa: CSVEVGAGYGYTF
d_gene: TRBD1; v_gene: TRBV6-4; j_gene: TRBJ1-1; abundance: NA; CDR3nt: TGTGCCAGCAGTGACTCGACAGGGGCCATAGGAGTAGCTTTCTTT; CDR3aa: CASSDSTGAIGVAFF
d_gene: TRBD1; v_gene: TRBV5-1; j_gene: TRBJ2-7; abundance: NA; CDR3nt: TGCGCCAGCAGAAAGGGGGCTGGCGAGCAGTACTTC; CDR3aa: CASRKGAGEQYF
d_gene: TRBD2; v_gene: TRBV9; j_gene: TRBJ2-5; abundance: NA; CDR3nt: TGTGCCAGCAGCTTGCGGGGGGGCCCTCAAGAGACCCAGTACTTC; CDR3aa: CASSLRGGPQETQYF
d_gene: TRBD1; v_gene: TRBV19; j_gene: TRBJ2-2; abundance: NA; CDR3nt: TGTGCCAGTAGTATGGGACAGGGGGCCGGGCAGGACACCGGGGAGCTGTTTTTT; CDR3aa: CASSMGQGAGQDTGELFF
d_gene: NA; v_gene: TRBV6-1; j_gene: TRBJ2-7; abundance: NA; CDR3nt: TGTGCCAGCAGTGAAGTTTATAGGGGAAACGAGCAGTACTTC; CDR3aa: CASSEVYRGNEQYF
d_gene: NA; v_gene: TRBV13; j_gene: TRBJ1-2; abundance: NA; CDR3nt: TGTGCCAGCAGCCCTGGGCGCTATGGCTACACCTTC; CDR3aa: CASSPGRYGYTF
d_gene: NA; v_gene: TRBV28; j_gene: TRBJ1-5; abundance: NA; CDR3nt: TGTGCCAGCAGGCCTACAGGGAAGCTCGGCAATCAGCCCCAGCATTTT; CDR3aa: CASRPTGKLGNQPQHF
d_gene: NA; v_gene: TRBV7-9; j_gene: TRBJ1-1; abundance: NA; CDR3nt: TGTGCCAGCAGCTTAGGGGGCGGGATAGATGCTTTCTTT; CDR3aa: CASSLGGGIDAFF
d_gene: TRBD1; v_gene: TRBV7-9; j_gene: TRBJ2-2; abundance: NA; CDR3nt: TGTGCCAGCAGCGTCCGCCGTGAGACAGGGGATGCCGGGGAGCTGTTTTTT; CDR3aa: CASSVRRETGDAGELFF